These T cell receptor beta chains were read from a single sample in a study of T-cell reconstitution after alpha-beta-depleted transplantation in children. In TCRdb, the PCR reads were re-called with MiXCR into one record per CDR3 protein. The sample holds some 590,000 distinct CDR3 sequences; about 10% are singletons and the top ten take less than 5%. The material was PBMCs from the stem cell graft donor, obtained from the stem cell graft. These TCRs come from a human donor who donated a stem cell graft to a child with acute myeloid leukemia. The CDR3 runs from the conserved cysteine through the conserved F or W. The D gene is left open where the match is weak. The listing skips clone size in some rows; elsewhere it reads once, few, many or a size class.

v_gene,d_gene,abundance,j_gene,CDR3aa,CDR3nt
TRBV4-2,.,few,TRBJ2-7,CASSRWSTSYEQYF,TGTGCCAGCAGCCGATGGAGTACTTCCTACGAGCAGTACTTC
TRBV20-1,.,few,TRBJ2-1,CSARDRRVLNEQFF,TGCAGTGCTAGAGATAGGCGAGTTCTCAATGAGCAGTTCTTC
TRBV4-3,TRBD1,many,TRBJ1-2,CASSQTTGTGNGYTF,TGCGCCAGCAGCCAAACTACCGGGACAGGGAACGGCTACACCTTC
TRBV7-2,TRBD2,many,TRBJ2-7,CASSLRGAGTYEQYF,TGTGCCAGCAGCTTACGAGGAGCGGGGACCTACGAGCAGTACTTC
TRBV12-3/TRBV12-4,.,few,TRBJ2-3,CASSSPAGQGRTDTQYF,TGTGCCAGCAGCTCCCCAGCGGGCCAAGGCCGCACAGATACGCAGTATTTT
TRBV20-1,TRBD1,many,TRBJ2-7,CSAPGTVSYEQYF,TGCAGTGCTCCCGGGACAGTATCCTACGAGCAGTACTTC
TRBV2,.,.,TRBJ2-7,CASRRGSYEQYF,TGTGCCAGCAGGCGGGGCTCCTACGAGCAGTACTTC
TRBV5-1,.,few,TRBJ1-5,CASSLGGAENQPQHF,TGCGCCAGCAGCTTAGGTGGGGCCGAGAATCAGCCCCAGCATTTT
TRBV30,.,many,TRBJ1-4,CAWRDGGTTNEKLFF,TGTGCCTGGAGGGACGGGGGGACTACTAATGAAAAACTGTTTTTT
TRBV7-9,TRBD2,many,TRBJ2-5,CASSLVLAGNQETQYF,TGTGCCAGCAGCTTAGTTTTAGCGGGAAACCAAGAGACCCAGTACTTC
TRBV30,TRBD2,.,TRBJ2-1,CAFDLAGGHEQFF,TGTGCCTTCGACCTAGCGGGAGGGCATGAGCAGTTCTTC
TRBV29-1,TRBD1,many,TRBJ2-5,CSAITGGKTQYF,TGCAGCGCTATTACAGGGGGGAAGACCCAGTACTTC
TRBV24-1,TRBD2,once,TRBJ2-5,CATSDSGLAEETQYF,TGTGCCACCAGTGATTCGGGACTAGCGGAAGAGACCCAGTACTTC
TRBV5-6,TRBD1,.,TRBJ2-1,CASRSTGQGIGEQFF,TGTGCCAGCAGATCGACGGGACAGGGAATCGGTGAGCAGTTCTTC
TRBV4-2,TRBD2,few,TRBJ2-3,CASSQPGLAGESTDTQYF,TGTGCCAGCAGCCAGCCGGGACTAGCGGGCGAGAGCACAGATACGCAGTATTTT
TRBV7-2,.,few,TRBJ1-6,CASSLMGHLPGGSPLHF,TGTGCCAGCAGCTTAATGGGACACCTACCAGGTGGTTCACCCCTCCACTTT
TRBV4-3,.,.,TRBJ1-5,CASSQDLVGLQPQHF,TGCGCCAGCAGCCAAGATCTTGTAGGGCTCCAGCCCCAGCATTTT
TRBV7-6,.,many,TRBJ2-2,CASSSFSGELFF,TGTGCCAGCAGCTCTTTCTCCGGGGAGCTGTTTTTT
TRBV12-3/TRBV12-4,.,few,TRBJ1-4,CASSLRTANEKLFF,TGTGCCAGCAGTTTACGGACAGCTAATGAAAAACTGTTTTTT
TRBV7-2,.,.,TRBJ1-5,CASSLDRNRPQHF,TGTGCCAGCAGCTTAGACAGAAATCGGCCCCAGCATTTT
TRBV20-1,.,.,TRBJ1-2,CSARDYRQPNYGYTF,TGCAGTGCTAGAGATTACAGGCAGCCTAACTATGGCTACACCTTC
TRBV4-3,TRBD2,few,TRBJ2-4,CASSQVAGDFNIQYF,TGCGCCAGCAGCCAAGTTGCGGGAGATTTCAACATTCAGTACTTC
TRBV20-1,.,.,TRBJ1-1,CSASPGEVSQKNTEAFF,TGCAGTGCTAGCCCAGGGGAAGTATCACAGAAGAACACTGAAGCTTTCTTT
TRBV12-3/TRBV12-4,TRBD1,many,TRBJ2-7,CASSRQGNHEQYF,TGTGCCAGCAGCCGACAGGGTAACCACGAGCAGTACTTC
TRBV12-3/TRBV12-4,.,few,TRBJ1-3,CASSLALSGRRSGNTIYF,TGTGCCAGCAGTTTAGCGCTAAGCGGCAGGCGCTCTGGAAACACCATATATTTT
TRBV20-1,TRBD2,many,TRBJ2-7,CSASLIASGSNEQYF,TGCAGTGCTAGCCTAATAGCTAGCGGGAGTAACGAGCAGTACTTC
TRBV7-2,TRBD2,many,TRBJ2-1,CASSRTSGSIGEQFF,TGTGCCAGCAGCAGGACTAGCGGGAGCATCGGTGAGCAGTTCTTC
TRBV20-1,TRBD2,.,TRBJ2-4,CSATESGGIAKNIQYF,TGCAGTGCTACAGAGTCGGGGGGGATAGCCAAAAACATTCAGTACTTC
TRBV7-2,TRBD2,many,TRBJ2-3,CASTPSGLAGGTGTQYF,TGTGCCAGCACCCCTTCTGGACTAGCGGGAGGTACCGGTACGCAGTATTTT
TRBV12-3/TRBV12-4,.,few,TRBJ2-1,CASSFLGVANEQFF,TGTGCCAGCAGTTTTCTGGGTGTGGCCAATGAGCAGTTCTTC
TRBV6-1,.,few,TRBJ1-2,CASSELGAFVGYTF,TGTGCCAGCAGTGAACTCGGGGCATTCGTGGGCTACACCTTC
TRBV29-1,.,many,TRBJ2-7,CSVHNSGPGHEQYF,TGCAGCGTTCACAATAGCGGCCCGGGCCACGAGCAGTACTTC